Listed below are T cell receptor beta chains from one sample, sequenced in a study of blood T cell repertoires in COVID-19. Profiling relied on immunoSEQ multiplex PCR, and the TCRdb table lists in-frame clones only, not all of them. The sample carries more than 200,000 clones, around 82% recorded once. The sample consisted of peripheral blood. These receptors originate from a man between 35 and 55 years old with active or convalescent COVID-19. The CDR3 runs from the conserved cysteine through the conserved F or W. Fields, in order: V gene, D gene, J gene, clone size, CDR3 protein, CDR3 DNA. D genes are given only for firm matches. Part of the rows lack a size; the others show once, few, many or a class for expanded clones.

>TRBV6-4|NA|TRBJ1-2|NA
CASSDSKQNYGYTF
TGTGCCAGCAGTGACTCGAAACAAAACTATGGCTACACCTTC
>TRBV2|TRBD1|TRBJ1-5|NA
CASSYRGDGQPQHF
TGTGCCAGCAGTTACAGGGGCGACGGACAGCCCCAGCATTTT
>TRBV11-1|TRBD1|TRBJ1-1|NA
CASRLTGAGGEAFF
TGTGCCAGCAGGTTGACAGGGGCCGGGGGAGAAGCTTTCTTT
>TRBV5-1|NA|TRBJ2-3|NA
CASSLGASSTDTQYF
TGCGCCAGCAGCTTGGGGGCTTCTAGCACAGATACGCAGTATTTT
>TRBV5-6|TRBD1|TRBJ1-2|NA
CASSLGTGYGYTF
TGTGCCAGCAGCTTAGGGACAGGGTATGGCTACACCTTC
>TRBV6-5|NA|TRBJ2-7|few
CASSSVHEQYF
TGTGCCAGCAGTTCAGTCCACGAGCAGTACTTC
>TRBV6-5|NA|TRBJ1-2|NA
CASNNRREANYGYTF
TGTGCCAGCAACAATAGGAGAGAGGCTAACTATGGCTACACCTTC
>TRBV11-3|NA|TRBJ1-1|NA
CASSLTAEAFF
TGTGCCAGCAGCTTAACAGCTGAAGCTTTCTTT
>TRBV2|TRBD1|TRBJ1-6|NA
CASSEGDRGTSPLHF
TGTGCCAGCAGTGAAGGGGACAGGGGGACTTCACCCCTCCACTTT
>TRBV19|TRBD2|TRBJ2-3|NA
CATAGLAGTDTQYF
TGTGCCACCGCGGGACTAGCGGGCACAGATACGCAGTATTTT
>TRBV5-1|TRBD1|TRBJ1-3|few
CASSPGQSGNTIYF
TGCGCCAGCAGCCCGGGACAGTCCGGAAACACCATATATTTT
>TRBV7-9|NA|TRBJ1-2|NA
CASSLGTADYGYTF
TGTGCCAGCAGCTTAGGGACAGCAGACTATGGCTACACCTTC
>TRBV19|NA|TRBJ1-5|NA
CAIGGNQPQHF
TGTGCCATCGGGGGCAATCAGCCCCAGCATTTT
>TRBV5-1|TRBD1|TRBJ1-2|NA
CASSLPTGSDGYTF
TGCGCCAGCAGCTTACCGACAGGGTCCGATGGCTACACCTTC
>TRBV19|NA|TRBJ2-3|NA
CASRAGAASTDTQYF
TGTGCCAGTAGGGCAGGGGCTGCAAGTACAGATACGCAGTATTTT
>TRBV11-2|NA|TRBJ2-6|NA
CASSLDYGSGANVLTF
TGTGCCAGCAGCTTAGATTACGGTTCTGGGGCCAACGTCCTGACTTTC
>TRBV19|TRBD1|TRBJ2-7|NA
CASRGTGGVVEQYF
TGTGCCAGTAGGGGGACAGGTGGGGTCGTCGAGCAGTACTTC
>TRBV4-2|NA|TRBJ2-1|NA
CASSPGLNDEQFF
TGTGCCAGCAGCCCCGGACTAAACGATGAGCAGTTCTTC
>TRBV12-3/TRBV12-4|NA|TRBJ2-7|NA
CASRPGPGEQYF
TGTGCCAGCAGGCCTGGGCCGGGAGAGCAGTACTTC
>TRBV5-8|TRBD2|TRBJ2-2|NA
CASSFGGTNTGELFF
TGTGCCAGCAGCTTCGGGGGGACGAACACCGGGGAGCTGTTTTTT
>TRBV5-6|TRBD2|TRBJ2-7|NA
CASSLRTSGFSSYEQYF
TGTGCCAGCAGCTTGAGGACTAGCGGGTTTTCCTCCTACGAGCAGTACTTC
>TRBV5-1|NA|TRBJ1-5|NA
CASSVGTPNQPQHF
TGCGCCAGCAGCGTCGGGACTCCTAATCAGCCCCAGCATTTT
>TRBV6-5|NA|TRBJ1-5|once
CASRLRDNSNQPQHF
TGTGCCAGCAGGCTCCGGGACAATAGCAATCAGCCCCAGCATTTT
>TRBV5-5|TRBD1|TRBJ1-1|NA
CASSLGAGGTEAFF
TGTGCCAGCAGCTTGGGGGCAGGGGGCACTGAAGCTTTCTTT
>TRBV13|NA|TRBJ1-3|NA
CASKDGISGNTIYF
TGTGCCAGCAAGGACGGGATCTCTGGAAACACCATATATTTT
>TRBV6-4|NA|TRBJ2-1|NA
CASSDGEMGRGYNEQFF
TGTGCCAGCAGTGACGGAGAAATGGGCAGGGGCTACAATGAGCAGTTCTTC
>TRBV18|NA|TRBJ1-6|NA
CASSSDSINSPLHF
TGTGCCAGCTCTTCGGACAGTATTAATTCACCCCTCCACTTT
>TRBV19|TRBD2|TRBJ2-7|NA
CASSMGGPASGYEQYF
TGTGCCAGTAGTATGGGCGGTCCGGCTAGCGGCTACGAGCAGTACTTC
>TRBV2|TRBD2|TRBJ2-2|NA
CASRGGAGELFF
TGTGCCAGCCGGGGGGGGGCCGGGGAGCTGTTTTTT
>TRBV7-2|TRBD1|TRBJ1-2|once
CASSLGQGRGGYTF
TGTGCCAGCAGCTTAGGACAGGGGAGGGGTGGCTACACCTTC
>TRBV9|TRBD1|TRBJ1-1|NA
CASSVVGTGETEAFF
TGTGCCAGCAGCGTAGTAGGGACAGGGGAAACTGAAGCTTTCTTT
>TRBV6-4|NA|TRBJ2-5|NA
CASSESGGETQYF
TGTGCCAGCAGTGAATCAGGGGGGGAGACCCAGTACTTC
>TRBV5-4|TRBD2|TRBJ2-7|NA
CASSFRGGFYEQYF
TGTGCCAGCAGCTTCCGGGGGGGCTTCTACGAGCAGTACTTC
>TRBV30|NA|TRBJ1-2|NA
CAWSLLSDSNYGYTF
TGTGCCTGGAGCCTCTTATCAGACAGCAACTATGGCTACACCTTC
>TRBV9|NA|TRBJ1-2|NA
CASSVDSGIVSDF
TGTGCCAGCAGCGTGGACTCGGGGATCGTCAGTGACTTC
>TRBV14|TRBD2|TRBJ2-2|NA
CASRLSGSSWTGELFF
TGTGCCAGCAGACTAAGCGGGAGTTCATGGACCGGGGAGCTGTTTTTT
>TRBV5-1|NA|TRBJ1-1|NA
CASSVQGIEVTEAFF
TGCGCCAGCAGCGTGCAGGGGATCGAGGTCACTGAAGCTTTCTTT
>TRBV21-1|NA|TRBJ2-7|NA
CASSTTGGRGEQYF
TGTGCCAGCAGCACCACAGGGGGAAGGGGCGAGCAGTACTTC
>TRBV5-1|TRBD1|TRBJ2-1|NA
CASSLGGQAYNEQFF
TGCGCCAGCAGCTTGGGGGGACAGGCATACAATGAGCAGTTCTTC
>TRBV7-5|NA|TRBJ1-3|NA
CVRSLTHSTYSGNTIYF
TGTGTCAGAAGCTTAACCCACAGCACTTACTCTGGAAACACCATATATTTT
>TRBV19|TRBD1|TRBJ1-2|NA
CASRAARLETGWYGYTF
TGTGCCAGTAGAGCAGCCCGCCTCGAGACAGGGTGGTATGGCTACACCTTC
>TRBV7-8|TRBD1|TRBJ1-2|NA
CASSSRTGAYGYTF
TGTGCCAGCAGCTCCCGGACAGGGGCGTATGGCTACACCTTC
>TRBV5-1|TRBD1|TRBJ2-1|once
CASSLLRTGVISYNEQFF
TGCGCCAGCAGCTTGCTAAGGACAGGGGTGATTTCCTACAATGAGCAGTTCTTC
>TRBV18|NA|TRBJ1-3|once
CASSPRQAGISGNTIYF
TGTGCCAGCTCACCCCGACAGGCAGGGATTTCTGGAAACACCATATATTTT
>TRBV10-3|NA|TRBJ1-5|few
CAIRAHEDQPQHF
TGTGCCATCAGGGCCCATGAGGATCAGCCCCAGCATTTT